This record covers a single T cell receptor beta chain. Its matching antigen is unknown. The source of the sample is a study of long-term antiretroviral therapy in people with HIV. Germline V CDR1 and CDR2: MNHEY, SMNVEV (reference sequence). J was trimmed by 2 bases and V by 9 bases; bases with no gene match: 5. The CDR3 extends over 14 amino acids. Survey-level resolution applied to immunoSEQ assay v3.0. Libraries were prepared by immunoSEQ multiplex PCR; TCRdb keeps only in-frame clonotypes and omits some of them. The sample has some 12,000 clones, 82% seen once. General observations from the study: Pre-ART-expanded clones dominated the repertoire at all time points.

The receptor was isolated from a man aged 50 to 59 with HIV. V usage is TRBV27 and J usage is TRBJ2-7; TRBD2 agrees at 12 bases. The sample consisted of unsorted PBMCs, taken about 7.9 years after starting antiretroviral therapy. CDR3: CASSTSGGPYEQYF. DNA for the CDR3: TGTGCCAGTTCTACTAGCGGGGGGCCCTACGAGCAGTACTTC.